This T cell receptor (beta chain) is drawn from a study of cytomegalovirus exposure and HLA in healthy donors. Study-level background: Of the donors genotyped, 300 to 500 in all, about 82% fell in the Caucasian-associated ancestry cluster. Study findings and constraints: The dataset shows that most TCR sequences were rare, while some public TCRs occurred in many donors. Roughly uniform sequencing depth across donors was assumed, possibly incorrectly.

As concerns this clone: The antigen remains unidentified.

PCR was performed using 60 Vbeta and 13 Jbeta primers. Clones were read by immunoSEQ multiplex PCR, and TCRdb kept only the in-frame ones, dropping some. The sample has 80,000 or so clones, around 75% seen once. Germline CDR1 reads KGHSH; CDR2 reads LQKENI. The V end was cut by 2 bases, the J end by 5 bases, with 15 bases between. This CDR3 is 15 amino acids long. The clonotype originates from a woman between 35 and 50 years old in good health and CMV-seronegative. The specimen was PBMCs. The V call is TRBV18, the J call TRBJ1-2, with D maybe TRBD1 (5 bases). The CDR3 sequence: CASSPGRGEGYGYTF. The CDR3, as DNA: TGTGCCAGCTCACCAGGAAGGGGCGAAGGATATGGCTACACCTTC.